Below are 4 T cell receptor beta chains sequenced from a single sample in a study of identifying expanded T cells in peripheral blood. Generated by immunoSEQ multiplex PCR, the TCRdb table keeps only in-frame clones and is missing some. The sample contains about 97,000 clones, 87% of which appear only once. The sequencing sample was made of blood. These TCRs come from a person between 18 and 75 years old in good health.

The chain combines TRBV6-5 with TRBJ2-5, with TRBD1 matching 10 bases. Losses at the gene ends were 5 bases for V and 0 bases for J; bases not matched to a gene: 3. The CDR3 is made up of 15 amino acids. From germline, CDR1 is MNHEY and CDR2 SVGAGI. This CDR3 is CASSTGQGYQETQYF. The CDR3, as DNA: TGTGCCAGCAGTACGGGACAGGGGTACCAAGAGACCCAGTACTTC.

This clone was seen a handful of times. This chain connects TRBV6-1 to TRBJ1-6; the D gene is possibly TRBD1 (5 bases). Trimming cost V 4 bases and J 7 bases, with 8 bases left between them. Germline V gene data show CDR1 as MNHNS and CDR2 as SASEGT. The CDR3 contains 13 residues. In DNA form, the CDR3 reads TGTGCCAGCAGTGTCGAGGGGAATTCACCCCTCCACTTT. Its protein is CASSVEGNSPLHF.

There are a few counts of this clone. The chain couples TRBV6-1 to TRBJ2-5; D unclear. CDR1 is MNHNS and CDR2 is SASEGT in the germline V gene. V was clipped by 7 bases and J by 2 bases, with 11 bases between them. The CDR3 has 13 residues. CDR3 loop: CASIDGLQETQYF. The CDR3 region has the DNA TGTGCCAGCATCGACGGGCTTCAAGAGACCCAGTACTTC.

The chain employs TRBV9 and TRBJ2-5; D possibly matches TRBD1 or TRBD2 (6 bases each). CDR1 is SGDLS and CDR2 is YYNGEE in the germline V gene. The CDR3 runs 14 residues. With 0 bases removed from V and 9 bases from J, the gap between germline ends came to 15 bases. Here the CDR3 reads CASSVDGGGPAQYF. The CDR3 nucleotides read TGTGCCAGCAGCGTAGACGGGGGCGGCCCGGCCCAGTACTTC.